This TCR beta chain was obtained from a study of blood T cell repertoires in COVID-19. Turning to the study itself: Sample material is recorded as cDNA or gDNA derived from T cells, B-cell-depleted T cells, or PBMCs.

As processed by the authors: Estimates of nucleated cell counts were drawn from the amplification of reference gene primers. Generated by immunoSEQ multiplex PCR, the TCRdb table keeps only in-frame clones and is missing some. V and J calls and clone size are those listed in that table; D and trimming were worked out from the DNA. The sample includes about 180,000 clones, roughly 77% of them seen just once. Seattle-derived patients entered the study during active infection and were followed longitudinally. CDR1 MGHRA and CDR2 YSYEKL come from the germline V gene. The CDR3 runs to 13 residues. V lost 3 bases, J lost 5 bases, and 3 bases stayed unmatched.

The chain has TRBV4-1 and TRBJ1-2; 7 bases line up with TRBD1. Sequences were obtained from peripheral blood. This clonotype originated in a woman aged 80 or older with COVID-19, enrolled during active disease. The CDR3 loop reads CASSHRDRYGYTF. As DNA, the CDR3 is TGCGCCAGCAGCCACCGGGACAGATATGGCTACACCTTC.